This TCR beta chain comes out of a study of blood T cells in healthy people across ages. Study-wide results and limits: Higher diversity, along with more naive CD4+ cells, distinguished long-lived donors from aged donors.

Healthy Caucasian individuals from Russia aged about 6 to 95 were enrolled as donors. Total RNA, at least 6 micrograms per sample, was extracted from PBMCs. Germline values: CDR1 SGHTA, CDR2 FQGNSA. Trimming shortened V by 0 bases and J by 4 bases, and 12 bases separated the two germline ends. The CDR3 is made up of 15 amino acids. This clonotype was seen ten or more times. The target antigen is unknown. It was with a sample-barcoded 5' primer and a J-beta primer mix that a second PCR of roughly 6 to 11 cycles was run. Researchers report that a template-switch adaptor with 12 random nucleotides tagged each cDNA molecule. TCRdb reprocessed the 5' RACE reads with MiXCR, giving one entry per CDR3 protein. This table holds fewer than 900,000 distinct CDR3 sequences, roughly two fifths found once.

This clonotype was sampled from a woman aged 55-69 years in good health. Sequencing used blood. V and J are TRBV7-2 and TRBJ2-5, with D possibly TRBD2 on 7 matching bases. The CDR3: CASSLAGGPGETQYF. The CDR3 DNA sequence: TGTGCCAGCAGCTTAGCCGGGGGGCCCGGAGAGACCCAGTACTTC.